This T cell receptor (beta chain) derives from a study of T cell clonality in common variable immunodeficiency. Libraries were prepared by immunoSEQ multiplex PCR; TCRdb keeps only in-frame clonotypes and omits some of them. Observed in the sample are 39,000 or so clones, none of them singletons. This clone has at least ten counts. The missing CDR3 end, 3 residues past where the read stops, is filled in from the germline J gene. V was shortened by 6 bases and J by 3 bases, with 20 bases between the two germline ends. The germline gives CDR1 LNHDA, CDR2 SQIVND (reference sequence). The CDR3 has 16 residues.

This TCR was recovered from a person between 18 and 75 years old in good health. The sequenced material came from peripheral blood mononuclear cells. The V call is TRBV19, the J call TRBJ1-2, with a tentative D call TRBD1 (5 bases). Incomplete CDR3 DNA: TGTGCCAGTAGGAGGGGAGAGCCCTCGGCAGACTATGGC. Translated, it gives CASRRGEPSADYG. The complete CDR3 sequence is CASRRGEPSADYGYTF.